This T cell receptor beta chain stems from a study of shared clonotypes between healthy human individuals. Study summary: The donors, a couple of women and three men, were aged 18 to 49. Three plates were used per donor for CD4 naive, three for CD4 memory, two for CD8 naive and one for CD8 memory. General study results and limits: Naive subsets tended to show greater estimated richness than memory subsets.

Assay: immunoSEQ multiplex PCR; the TCRdb copy retains only in-frame clones and omits some. Among roughly 890,000 clones listed, 85% to 95% were seen once. About this clone: Its antigen is not known.

Germline V gene lookup returns CDR1 SGHVS and CDR2 FNYEAQ. With 2 bases clipped from V and 5 bases from J, the junction kept 3 bases outside the gene matches. There are 16 residues in the CDR3. Terminally differentiated effector memory CD45RA+ cells were left out of the naive CD8 fraction, which was CD45RO-negative and positively selected for CCR7. There were only Caucasian adults among the donors, and all lived in Nashville, Tennessee. The rearrangement links TRBV7-6 to TRBJ2-2; 12 nucleotides line up with TRBD2. The receptor was derived from a man in his thirties or forties in good health. Sequencing was performed on naive CD8+ T cells sorted from blood. The CDR3 nucleotides are TGTGCCAGCAGCTTACGGACTAGCGGGATTACCGGGGAGCTGTTTTTT. Translation gives CASSLRTSGITGELFF.